A single sample gave rise to the 20 T cell receptor beta chains below, sequenced in a study of early T cells in non-severe SARS-CoV-2 infection. MiXCR, applied by TCRdb to the 5' RACE reads, yields one record per CDR3 protein. The table lists tens of thousands of distinct CDR3 sequences, roughly 16% of them singletons. Specimen: whole blood, collected at baseline. Receptors were obtained from an adult who was a healthcare worker with PCR-confirmed SARS-CoV-2 infection or an uninfected control (not recorded which).

This clonotype has just a few counts. The V call is TRBV6-5, the J call TRBJ1-1; the match to TRBD1 covers 7 bases. The CDR3 has 16 residues. CDR1 and CDR2 from the germline V gene are MNHEY and SVGAGI. J lost 3 bases, V lost 1 base, and 8 bases had no gene match. CDR3 DNA sequence: TGTGCCAGCAGTTACTACTCGACAGGGCGGGACACTGAAGCTTTCTTT. Translating it yields CASSYYSTGRDTEAFF.

In this sample, this clonotype turned up a few times. The rearrangement uses TRBV12-3 or TRBV12-4 and TRBJ2-4, with a weak D call TRBD2 (7 bases). The CDR3 is 15 residues long. Between the trimmed V and J ends, which lost 7 bases and 12 bases, there was a span of 25 bases. CDR3 protein: CASTPRGARRGGQYF. The CDR3 DNA reads as TGTGCCAGCACCCCACGGGGGGCGCGAAGGGGCGGTCAGTACTTC.

In this sample, this clonotype turned up a few times. The chain employs TRBV2 and TRBJ1-6; perhaps TRBD1 as D (5 bases). Per germline, CDR1 SNHLY and CDR2 FYNNEI. V lost 9 bases to trimming and J lost 9 bases, with 15 bases between them. The CDR3 sequence is 13 residues long. CDR3 sequence (DNA): TGTGCCAGTGGGGCCCCATGGGTTTCACCCCTCCACTTT. This gives the protein CASGAPWVSPLHF.

This chain joins TRBV4-1 and TRBJ1-1; tentatively, D is TRBD1 (5 bases). CDR3 length equals 15 residues. CDR1 is MGHRA and CDR2 is YSYEKL in the germline V gene. The V end lost 1 base, the J end lost 4 bases, and 13 bases lay between the germline ends. The CDR3 nucleotides are TGCGCCAGCAGCCAAGGACCGGGACGTCCCACTGAAGCTTTCTTT. Its protein is CASSQGPGRPTEAFF.

The rearrangement joins TRBV4-1 to TRBJ1-1; D is ambiguous. This CDR3 comprises 18 residues. Trimming pared 3 bases from V and 0 bases from J, leaving 20 bases between. The V gene's germline CDR1 is MGHRA and CDR2 YSYEKL. CDR3 DNA sequence: TGCGCCAGCAGCCACCGATCGTGGGTGGAGGGAGTGAACACTGAAGCTTTCTTT. Amino acids: CASSHRSWVEGVNTEAFF.

This chain uses TRBV28 with TRBJ1-1, with D tentatively TRBD1 (6 bases). This CDR3 is 15 amino acids long. The V gene lost 4 bases and the J gene lost 6 bases, with 18 bases spanning the gap. The germline gives CDR1 MDHEN, CDR2 SYDVKM. CDR3 bases: TGTGCCAGCAGTTCCACAGGGATCGGCCAGCCTGAAGCTTTCTTT. Residues: CASSSTGIGQPEAFF. The full variable domain, with the rest looked up from reference TRBV28 and TRBJ1-1, is DVKVTQSSRYLVKRTGEKVFLECVQDMDHENMFWYRQDPGLGLRLIYFSYDVKMKEKGDIPEGYSVSREKKERFSLILESASTNQTSMYLCASSSTGIGQPEAFFGQGTRLTVV.

This clonotype was seen more than once but under ten times. The rearrangement links TRBV4-2 to TRBJ2-3; 8 nucleotides align to TRBD2. Germline CDR1 and CDR2: LGHNA and YNFKEQ. The V gene end was trimmed by 0 bases and the J gene end by 2 bases; junction bases not matched to a gene: 10. This CDR3 is 18 amino acids long. CDR3 bases: TGTGCCAGCAGCCAAGAGTCCCGAGGCGGGGGGACCACAGATACGCAGTATTTT. It is translated as CASSQESRGGGTTDTQYF.

This clonotype has only a few counts. The V gene is TRBV7-8, the J gene TRBJ2-3; 8 bases align to TRBD2. This CDR3 has 16 amino acids. CDR1 is SGHVS and CDR2 is FQNEAQ in the germline V gene. J lost 4 bases, V lost 5 bases, and 11 bases had no gene match. CDR3 sequence (DNA): TGTGCCAGCAGCCGCGGGACTAGTTGGGGGCCAGATACGCAGTATTTT. Translation: CASSRGTSWGPDTQYF.

The V gene is TRBV7-3, the J gene TRBJ2-3, with 9 bases aligning to TRBD2. There are 19 residues in the CDR3. Trimming cost V 1 base and J 2 bases; bases outside gene matches: 13. Germline V gene lookup returns CDR1 SGHTA and CDR2 FQGTGA. The CDR3 coding sequence is TGTGCCAGCAGCTTAATAGGGCTAGCGGGACCTCTTAACACAGATACGCAGTATTTT. The encoded protein is CASSLIGLAGPLNTDTQYF.

This clonotype occurred a few times. This chain joins TRBV5-1 and TRBJ2-1; a weak D match, TRBD1 (5 bases). CDR3 length equals 13 residues. Germline V gives CDR1 SGHRS, CDR2 YFSETQ. The V and J ends lost 0 bases and 9 bases respectively, with 10 bases between them. This CDR3 reads CASSLGTQGEQFF. In nucleotides, the CDR3 is TGCGCCAGCAGCTTGGGTACGCAGGGTGAGCAGTTCTTC.

The chain uses TRBV10-2 and TRBJ2-7; tentative D call: TRBD2 (6 bases). The CDR3 is 12 amino acids. Germline values: CDR1 WSHSY, CDR2 SAAADI. The ends were cut back, 8 bases at V and 6 bases at J, with 14 bases in the middle. CDR3 in DNA: TGCGCCAGCGAGACTAGTTCAAGCGAGCAGTACTTC. Translated, it gives CASETSSSEQYF.

This clonotype was counted only a few times. J is TRBJ2-2 and V is TRBV29-1; D is unclear. The CDR3 is 12 amino acids. The germline V gene encodes CDR1 SQVTM and CDR2 ANQGSEA. V lost 7 bases and J lost 11, with 17 bases in between. Written as DNA, the CDR3 is TGCAGCGGAGGTGGTGAAACCGCAGAGCTGTTTTTT. Translating gives CSGGGETAELFF.

Only a few counts were recorded for this clonotype. This chain links TRBV10-3 with TRBJ2-5, with 8 bases identical to TRBD1. Germline trimming cut 6 bases from V and 2 bases from J; bases unmatched to any gene: 8. CDR3 length: 15 amino acids. The germline V gene encodes CDR1 ENHRY and CDR2 SYGVKD. The CDR3 here is CAISPGTGNQETQYF. In nucleotides, the CDR3 is TGTGCCATCAGCCCCGGGACAGGCAATCAAGAGACCCAGTACTTC.

This clonotype was detected a few times. The rearrangement joins TRBV4-2 to TRBJ2-6; D remains ambiguous. The length of the CDR3 is 16 residues. V shed 0 bases and J shed 2 bases, with 8 bases lying between them. CDR1 is LGHNA, CDR2 YNFKEQ, per germline. CDR3 sequence: CASSQDLATGANVLTF. The CDR3 DNA sequence: TGTGCCAGCAGCCAAGATCTGGCTACTGGGGCCAACGTCCTGACTTTC.

This clonotype has a count of ten or more. The rearrangement joins TRBV20-1 to TRBJ2-3; D might be TRBD2 (6 bases). This CDR3 is built from 16 residues. Germline CDR1 and CDR2: DFQATT and SNEGSKA (reference sequence). V was cut by 5 bases and J by 6 bases, with 24 bases left in between. CDR3 DNA sequence: TGCAGTGCTGGCCGGGGCAGGCGGAGGGACCAGGATACGCAGTATTTT. The encoded protein is CSAGRGRRRDQDTQYF.

The genes are TRBV19 and TRBJ1-2, with 8 positions matching TRBD1. Germline loops: CDR1 LNHDA, CDR2 SQIVND (reference sequence). Losses at the gene ends were 4 bases for V and 8 bases for J; bases not matched to a gene: 3. This CDR3 has 12 amino acids. The CDR3 reads CASSNRDRGYTF. The CDR3, as DNA: TGTGCCAGTAGTAACCGGGACAGGGGCTACACCTTC.

The chain couples TRBV20-1 to TRBJ2-3, with D tentatively TRBD1 (5 bases). Germline V gene sequence: CDR1 DFQATT, CDR2 SNEGSKA (reference sequence). V was clipped by 0 bases and J by 5 bases, with 21 bases between them. The length of the CDR3 is 17 residues. CDR3 nucleotide sequence: TGCAGTGCTAGAGATATCGCTTCGGGCAGGGTGAAAGATACGCAGTATTTT. It yields the protein CSARDIASGRVKDTQYF.

CDR3 in amino acids: CSASQGGNQPQHF. The CDR3 bases are TGCAGTGCTAGTCAGGGGGGCAATCAGCCCCAGCATTTT. V is TRBV20-1 and J is TRBJ1-5, with 7 bases aligning to TRBD1. Looked up from germline, CDR1 is DFQATT and CDR2 is SNEGSKA (reference sequence). Trimming removed 3 bases from V and 2 bases from J; junction bases left unmatched: 1. The CDR3 extends over 13 amino acids.

J is TRBJ2-1 and V is TRBV6-5; unclear D gene. V gave up 8 bases and J gave up 9 bases, with 11 bases separating them. In germline, CDR1 is MNHEY, CDR2 SVGAGI. The CDR3 is 11 amino acids. CDR3 DNA: TGTGCCAGCGGCTATAGTATTGAGCAGTTCTTC. Translating it yields CASGYSIEQFF.

In this sample, this clonotype turned up a few times. The chain joins TRBV29-1 to TRBJ1-1; no definite D call. The V gene lost 5 bases and the J gene lost 1 base, with 8 bases spanning the gap. The germline gives CDR1 SQVTM, CDR2 ANQGSEA. The CDR3 spans 12 residues. DNA for the CDR3: TGCAGCGTTCAACAGCAGAACACTGAAGCTTTCTTT. It translates to CSVQQQNTEAFF.